A single T cell receptor (beta chain) is shown here with its context. The target antigen is unknown. The data were obtained in a study of monozygotic twins with inflammatory bowel disease. Regarding the study as a whole: IBD-affected twins scored below their healthy co-twins in TCRbeta diversity (inverse Simpson). Resolution of different T cell subtypes was not achieved.

UMIs that had a 6-nucleotide sample barcode were put in using template switching. TCRdb reanalyzed the 5' RACE reads, giving one entry per CDR3 protein sequence and no DNA. This listing includes more than 95,000 distinct CDR3 sequences. The CDR3 consists of 13 residues. Germline V gene sequence: CDR1 SEHNR, CDR2 FQNEAQ (reference sequence). This TCR was sampled from a human donor with ulcerative colitis or Crohn's disease, or a healthy co-twin of an affected twin (not recorded which). The sample was blood. The J gene is TRBJ2-7, the V gene TRBV7-9; TCRdb lists TRBD1, though no DNA is available to test this call. The CDR3 loop reads CASSPAGLDEQYF.